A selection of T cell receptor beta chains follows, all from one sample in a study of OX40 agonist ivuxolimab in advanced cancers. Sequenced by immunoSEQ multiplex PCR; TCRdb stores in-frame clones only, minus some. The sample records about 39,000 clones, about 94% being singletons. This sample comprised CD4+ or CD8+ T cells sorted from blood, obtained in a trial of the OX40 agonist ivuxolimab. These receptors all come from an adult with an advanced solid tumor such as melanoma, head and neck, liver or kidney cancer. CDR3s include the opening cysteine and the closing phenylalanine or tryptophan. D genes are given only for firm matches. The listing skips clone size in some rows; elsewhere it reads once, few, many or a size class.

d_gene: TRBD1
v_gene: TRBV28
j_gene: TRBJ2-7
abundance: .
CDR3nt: TGTGCCAGCAGTTTCTGGACAGGGGGAGCACGAGAGTACTTC
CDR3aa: CASSFWTGGAREYF

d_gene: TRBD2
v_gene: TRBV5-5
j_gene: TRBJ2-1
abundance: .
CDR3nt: TGTGCCAGCAGCCCCCGACTAGCGGGAGTTTACAATGAGCAGTTCTTC
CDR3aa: CASSPRLAGVYNEQFF

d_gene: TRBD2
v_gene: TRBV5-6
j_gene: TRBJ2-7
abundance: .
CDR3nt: TGTGCCAGCAGCTTGGGTTTAAGCGGGAGGAGCTCCTACGAGCAGTACTTC
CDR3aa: CASSLGLSGRSSYEQYF

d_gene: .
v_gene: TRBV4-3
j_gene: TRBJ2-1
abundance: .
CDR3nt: TGCGCCAGCAGAAGGGGGAACAATGAGCAGTTCTTC
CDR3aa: CASRRGNNEQFF

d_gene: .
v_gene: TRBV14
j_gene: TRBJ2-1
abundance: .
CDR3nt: TGTGCCAGCAGCCAAGGGGGTGCGGAGCAGTTCTTC
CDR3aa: CASSQGGAEQFF

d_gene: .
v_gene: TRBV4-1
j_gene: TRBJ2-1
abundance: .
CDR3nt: TGCGCCAGCAGCCAAGTGGGAGGGGGCAATGAGCAGTTCTTC
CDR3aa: CASSQVGGGNEQFF

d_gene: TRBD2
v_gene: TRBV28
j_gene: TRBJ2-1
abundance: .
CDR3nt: TGTGCCAGCAGAGCCTCCGGGACTAGTGGTTTCTTC
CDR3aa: CASRASGTSGFF

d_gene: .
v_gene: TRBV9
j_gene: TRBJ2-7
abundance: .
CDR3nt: TGTGCCAGCAGCGGCGGGACGGACCCTCCGTTCTACGAGCAGTACTTC
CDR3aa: CASSGGTDPPFYEQYF

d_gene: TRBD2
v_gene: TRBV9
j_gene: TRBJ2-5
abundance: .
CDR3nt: TGTGCCAGCAGCGAAACTAGCGGGAGGGCAGAGACCCAGTACTTC
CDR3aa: CASSETSGRAETQYF

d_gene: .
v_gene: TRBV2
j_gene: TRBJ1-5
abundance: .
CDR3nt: TGTGCCGGTTCGGGGGGGGCCAGCAATCAGCCCCAGCATTTT
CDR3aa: CAGSGGASNQPQHF

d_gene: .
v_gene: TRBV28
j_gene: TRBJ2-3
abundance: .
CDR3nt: TGTGCCAGCAGTTCAGTCTCGGGGACTAGCACAGATACGCAGTATTTT
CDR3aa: CASSSVSGTSTDTQYF

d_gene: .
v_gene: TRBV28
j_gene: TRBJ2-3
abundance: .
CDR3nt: TGTGCCAGCGTATTCGGGGATACGCAGTATTTT
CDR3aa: CASVFGDTQYF

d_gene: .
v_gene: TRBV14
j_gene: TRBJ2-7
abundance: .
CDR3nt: TGTGCCAGCAGCCCCTCTCATGAGGGCGAGCAGTACTTC
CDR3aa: CASSPSHEGEQYF

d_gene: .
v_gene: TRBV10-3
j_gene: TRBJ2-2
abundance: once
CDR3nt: TGTGCCATCAGTATAGGGACTGTGAACACCGGGGAGCTGTTTTTT
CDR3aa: CAISIGTVNTGELFF

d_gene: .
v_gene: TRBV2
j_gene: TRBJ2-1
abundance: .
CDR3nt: TGTGCCAGCAGACTAGAGGGGGTTTCCTACAATGAGCAGTTCTTC
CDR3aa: CASRLEGVSYNEQFF

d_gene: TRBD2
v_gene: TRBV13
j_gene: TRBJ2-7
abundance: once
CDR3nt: TGTGCCAGCAGCTTAGTTCCTAGCGGCTACGAGCAGTACTTC
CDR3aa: CASSLVPSGYEQYF

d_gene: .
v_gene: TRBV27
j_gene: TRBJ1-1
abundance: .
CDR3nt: TGTGCCAGCAAACCCCACTCAGGGGTTCTCAGTGAAGCTTTCTTT
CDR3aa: CASKPHSGVLSEAFF

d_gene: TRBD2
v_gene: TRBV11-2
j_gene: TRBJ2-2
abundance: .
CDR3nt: TGTGCCAGCAGTTTTGGACTAGAGATTTCGGGCGGGGAGCTGTTTTTT
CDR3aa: CASSFGLEISGGELFF

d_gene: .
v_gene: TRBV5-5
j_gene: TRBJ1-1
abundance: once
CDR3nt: TGTGCCAGCAGCTTGGAGTTCCTCTGGACAGCGGGGACTGAAGCTTTCTTT
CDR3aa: CASSLEFLWTAGTEAFF

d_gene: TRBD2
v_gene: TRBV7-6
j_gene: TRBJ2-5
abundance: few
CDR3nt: TGTGCCAGCAGCTATGTAGCGGGAGGGCTGGAGACCCAGTACTTC
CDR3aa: CASSYVAGGLETQYF

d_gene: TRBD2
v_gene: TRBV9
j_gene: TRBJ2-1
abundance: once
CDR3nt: TGTGCCAGCAGCGTAGGACTAGCGGGAGGCGAGCAGTTCTTC
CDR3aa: CASSVGLAGGEQFF

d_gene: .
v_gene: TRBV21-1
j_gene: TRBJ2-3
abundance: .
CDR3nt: TGTGCCAGCAGCAAAATTTCGCTGGCCGGCGATACGCAGTATTTT
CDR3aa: CASSKISLAGDTQYF

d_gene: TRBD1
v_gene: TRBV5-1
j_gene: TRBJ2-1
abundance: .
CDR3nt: TGCGCCAGCAGCTTGGGACAGGGCTACAATGAGCAGTTCTTC
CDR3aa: CASSLGQGYNEQFF

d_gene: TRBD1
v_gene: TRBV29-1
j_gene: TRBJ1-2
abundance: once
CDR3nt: TGCAGCGTTCCCACAGGGGTCGGCGGCTACACCTTC
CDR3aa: CSVPTGVGGYTF

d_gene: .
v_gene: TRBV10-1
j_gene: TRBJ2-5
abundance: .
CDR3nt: TGCGCCAGCAGTGAGGGAGGGGGCGCAGAGACCCAGTACTTC
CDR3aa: CASSEGGGAETQYF

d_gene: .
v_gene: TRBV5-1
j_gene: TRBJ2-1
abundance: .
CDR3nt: TGCGCCAGCAGCTTGGCCAATTTGAATGAGCAGTTCTTC
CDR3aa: CASSLANLNEQFF

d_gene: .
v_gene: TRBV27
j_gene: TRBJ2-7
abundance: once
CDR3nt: TGTGCCAGCAGTTTAGAGGCGTACAGGCTGAGGGAGCAGTACTTC
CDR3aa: CASSLEAYRLREQYF

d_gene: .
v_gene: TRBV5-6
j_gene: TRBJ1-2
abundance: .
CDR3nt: TGTGCCAGCAGCGCTACAGGGCTTTATGGCTACACCTTC
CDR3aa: CASSATGLYGYTF

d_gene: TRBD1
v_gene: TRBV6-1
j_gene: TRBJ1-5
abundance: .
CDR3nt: TGTGCCAGCAGTTATGACAGGGGTCCCCAGCATTTT
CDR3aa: CASSYDRGPQHF

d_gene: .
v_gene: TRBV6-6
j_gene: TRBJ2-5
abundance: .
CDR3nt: TGTGCCAGCAGTTACTCGAAAGAGACCCAGTACTTC
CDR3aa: CASSYSKETQYF

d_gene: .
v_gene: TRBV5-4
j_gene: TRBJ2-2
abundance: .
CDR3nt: TGTGCCATTGTGAGCACCGGGGAGCTGTTTTTT
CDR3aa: CAIVSTGELFF

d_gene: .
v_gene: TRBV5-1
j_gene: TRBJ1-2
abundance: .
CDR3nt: TGCGCCAGCAGCTGGGCAGGGTATGGCTACACCTTC
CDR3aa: CASSWAGYGYTF